The 2 T cell receptor beta chains below come from one sample, sequenced in a study of CD8 T cells in Susac syndrome. Reverse transcription used 0.5 to 1 ug RNA and random hexamers. A single record per CDR3 protein comes from TCRdb applying MiXCR to the immunoSEQ multiplex PCR reads. Among approximately 190,000 distinct CDR3 sequences, approximately 94% were seen once, and the ten largest hold around 0.1%. Sequencing input: CD4+ T cells from PBMCs. The receptors derive from a human donor in good health.

The chain combines TRBV9 with TRBJ2-3; D call uncertain. This CDR3 spans 16 amino acids. V was cut by 0 bases and J by 0 bases, with 11 bases left in between. The germline CDR1 and CDR2 sequences are SGDLS and YYNGEE. The CDR3 nucleotides are TGTGCCAGCAGCGTAGCGGCAGGAGATAGCACAGATACGCAGTATTTT. Its translation is CASSVAAGDSTDTQYF.

This clonotype was picked up a small number of times. The J gene is TRBJ2-7, the V gene TRBV2; D tentatively reads TRBD1 or TRBD2 (5 bases each). Between the trimmed V and J ends, which lost 3 bases and 6 bases, there was a span of 18 bases. CDR1 is SNHLY and CDR2 is FYNNEI in the germline V gene. This CDR3 has 15 residues. The CDR3 spells CASSEFGTLVSEQYV. CDR3 in DNA: TGTGCCAGCAGTGAGTTTGGGACCCTCGTGAGCGAGCAGTACGTC.